The present T cell receptor (beta chain) was sequenced within a study of shared clonotypes between healthy human individuals. Study-level findings and limits: Tissues were not sampled, only blood, and their repertoires likely differ.

As for this clone: Its target is not known.

This CDR3 has 11 residues. V dropped 4 bases and J dropped 6 bases, with 7 bases sitting between them. CDR1 is GTSNPN and CDR2 is SVGIG in the germline V gene (reference sequence). Measured with immunoSEQ multiplex PCR; TCRdb has only the in-frame clones, and not every one. The table has around 95,000 clones, roughly 50% seen once. The clonotype was recovered from a woman aged 35 to 49 in good health. Some clones in this sample may be carry-over from other donors' samples. The J gene is TRBJ2-1, the V gene TRBV30; D is unresolved. The sample comprised PBMCs. The CDR3, as DNA: TGTGCCTGGACTTCCGTCAATGAGCAGTTCTTC. Protein product: CAWTSVNEQFF. The full variable domain, its missing parts supplied by reference TRBV30 and TRBJ2-1, is SQTIHQWPATLVQPVGSPLSLECTVEGTSNPNLYWYRQAAGRGLQLLFYSVGIGQISSEVPQNLSASRPQDRQFILSSKKLLLSDSGFYLCAWTSVNEQFFGPGTRLTVL.